Shown below are 14 T cell receptor beta chains from a single sample sequenced in a study of cytomegalovirus exposure and HLA in healthy donors. The data were produced by immunoSEQ multiplex PCR, yet TCRdb's version contains in-frame clones alone and is incomplete. The sample includes about 130,000 clones, about 87% of them seen just once. Sequencing input: PBMCs. The source of these receptors is a woman younger than 45 in good health and CMV-seropositive.

V gene TRBV11-2 combines with J gene TRBJ1-2, with D possibly TRBD1 on 6 matching bases. Looked up from germline, CDR1 is SGHAT and CDR2 is FQNNGV. This CDR3 has 13 residues. V dropped 6 bases and J dropped 4 bases, with 12 bases sitting between them. In DNA, the CDR3 is TGTGCCAGCAGACCAGGGGTGAGCTATGGCTACACCTTC. This translates into CASRPGVSYGYTF.

The V and J genes are TRBV15 and TRBJ2-5; tentatively, D is TRBD2 (5 bases). V lost 0 bases to trimming and J lost 2 bases, with 10 bases between them. Germline V CDR1 and CDR2: LNHNV, YYDKDF (reference sequence). The CDR3 contains 15 residues. In nucleotides, the CDR3 is TGTGCCACCAGCAGAGATAGAGGGCTACAAGAGACCCAGTACTTC. Translation gives CATSRDRGLQETQYF.

The chain employs TRBV6-5 and TRBJ1-2; D call uncertain. Per germline, CDR1 MNHEY and CDR2 SVGAGI. The CDR3 has 15 amino acids. Trimming stripped 2 bases from V and 3 bases from J, with 13 bases between. CDR3 coding DNA: TGTGCCAGCAGTTACACGGCCCCCCGGGACTATGGCTACACCTTC. Its protein is CASSYTAPRDYGYTF.

The rearrangement joins TRBV18 to TRBJ2-7, with 9 bases identical to TRBD1. J lost 5 bases, V lost 6 bases, and 8 bases had no gene match. Germline V CDR1 and CDR2: KGHSH, LQKENI. This CDR3 has 14 residues. CDR3 DNA sequence: TGTGCCAGCTCCCCCGGGACAGGGAGGGACGAGCAGTACTTC. As protein: CASSPGTGRDEQYF.

The chain joins TRBV5-4 to TRBJ2-1, with 9 bases that match TRBD1. Germline CDR1 is SGHNT and CDR2 is YYREEE (reference sequence). V shed 3 bases and J 10 bases; nucleotides not matched to a gene: 5. CDR3 length: 13 residues. In DNA, the CDR3 is TGTGCCAGCAGCTGGGACAGGGTCCGCGAGCAGTTCTTC. It encodes CASSWDRVREQFF.

The chain uses TRBV27 and TRBJ2-1; D is unclear. Germline values: CDR1 MNHEY, CDR2 SMNVEV (reference sequence). The CDR3 is 14 amino acids. The V gene lost 8 bases and the J gene lost 2 bases, with 13 bases spanning the gap. For the CDR3, the DNA is TGTGCCAGCCAGAGAGGAACTCCCTACAATGAGCAGTTCTTC. Protein sequence: CASQRGTPYNEQFF.

V gene TRBV7-9 combines with J gene TRBJ2-6, with 11 bases matching TRBD2. V shed 6 bases, J shed 0 bases, and the junction held 10 bases outside the gene matches. Germline V lookup: CDR1 SEHNR, CDR2 FQNEAQ (reference sequence). This CDR3 has 19 amino acids. The CDR3: CASSPGLAGAGSGANVLTF. The CDR3 region has the DNA TGTGCCAGCAGTCCCGGACTAGCGGGCGCTGGCTCTGGGGCCAACGTCCTGACTTTC.

This clone has just one count. The chain uses TRBV15 and TRBJ2-7, with D perhaps TRBD1 (6 bases). Germline-derived CDR1 and CDR2 are LNHNV and YYDKDF (reference sequence). The CDR3 contains 14 residues. Trimming removed 5 bases at V and 3 bases at J, with 14 bases between. This CDR3 reads CATSSRDTLYEQYF. CDR3 nucleotide sequence: TGTGCCACCAGCTCTCGGGACACCCTCTACGAGCAGTACTTC.

This clone was seen only a few times. This chain joins TRBV5-1 and TRBJ2-1, with TRBD2 identical over 8 bases. This CDR3 has 15 amino acids. Germline loops: CDR1 SGHRS, CDR2 YFSETQ. The V and J ends lost 1 base and 8 bases, in that order; junction bases with no gene match: 8. The CDR3 loop reads CASSLPSGGSDEQFF. Here the CDR3 DNA reads TGCGCCAGCAGCTTGCCCAGCGGGGGTTCCGATGAGCAGTTCTTC.

As to this clone: Other nucleotide sequences from this sample produce the same CDR3. This chain connects TRBV5-1 to TRBJ2-1; 7 nucleotides align to TRBD2. This CDR3 is built from 14 residues. CDR1 is SGHRS and CDR2 is YFSETQ in the germline V gene. Losses at the gene ends were 4 bases for V and 8 bases for J; bases not matched to a gene: 9. The CDR3 sequence: CASSGGLVEDEQFF. DNA of the CDR3: TGCGCCAGCAGCGGAGGACTAGTAGAGGATGAGCAGTTCTTC.

The chain employs TRBV4-1 and TRBJ1-1; unclear D gene. V was shortened by 3 bases and J by 7 bases, with 15 bases between the two germline ends. This CDR3 spans 14 amino acids. Per the germline V gene, CDR1 is MGHRA and CDR2 is YSYEKL. CDR3 in DNA: TGCGCCAGCAGCCACCCGCCCGGGAGGTTTGAAGCTTTCTTT. Encoded protein: CASSHPPGRFEAFF.

This chain joins TRBV29-1 and TRBJ2-3; 7 positions match TRBD2. The ends lost 6 bases at V and 0 bases at J; junction bases unmatched: 6. The CDR3 is 14 residues long. Germline CDR1 SQVTM, CDR2 ANQGSEA. The CDR3 coding sequence is TGCAGCGTGTCGCGGGGGACTAGCACAGATACGCAGTATTTT. Translated, it gives CSVSRGTSTDTQYF.

V usage is TRBV11-2 and J usage is TRBJ2-5, with a weak D call TRBD1 (5 bases). Trimming stripped 8 bases from V and 4 bases from J, with 14 bases between. This CDR3 contains 13 residues. Germline values: CDR1 SGHAT, CDR2 FQNNGV. The CDR3 DNA is TGTGCCAGCCGCAAGGATAGGGGAGAGACCCAGTACTTC. It translates to CASRKDRGETQYF.

This chain uses TRBV15 with TRBJ1-2; 7 bases are shared with TRBD1. The CDR3 length is 13 residues. Germline loops: CDR1 LNHNV, CDR2 YYDKDF (reference sequence). After removal of 1 base from V and 7 bases from J, the junction contained 3 bases not matched to a gene. The CDR3 sequence is CATSRGGGGGYTF. The CDR3, as DNA: TGTGCCACCAGCAGAGGAGGGGGCGGTGGCTACACCTTC.